The rows below give T cell receptor beta chains drawn from one sample of a study of T cell responses to AZD1222 COVID-19 vaccine. This table comes from immunoSEQ multiplex PCR, and its TCRdb copy is limited to in-frame clones, with some not included. The sample has about 120,000 clones; roughly 87% are singletons. Sequencing was performed on peripheral blood, taken on day 0 of AZD1222 vaccination. The receptors originated from an adult in good health. The CDR3 runs from the conserved cysteine through the conserved F or W. The D gene is left open where the match is weak. Clone sizes are given selectively: once, few, many, or a class where the clone is expanded.

v_call: TRBV6-4
d_call: .
j_call: TRBJ2-7
clone_size: .
cdr3_nt: TGTGCCAGCCCCCCGAGGAGGTACGAGCAGTACTTC
cdr3_aa: CASPPRRYEQYF

v_call: TRBV5-6
d_call: .
j_call: TRBJ2-3
clone_size: .
cdr3_nt: TGTGCCAGCAGCTTGGTGGACAGCACAGATACGCAGTATTTT
cdr3_aa: CASSLVDSTDTQYF

v_call: TRBV27
d_call: .
j_call: TRBJ2-4
clone_size: .
cdr3_nt: TGTGCCAGCAGTTCTCGACTGCTCCGAAGCAAAAACATTCAGTACTTC
cdr3_aa: CASSSRLLRSKNIQYF

v_call: TRBV2
d_call: TRBD2
j_call: TRBJ2-5
clone_size: .
cdr3_nt: TGTGCCAGCAGTCGGACTAGCGGGAACTCGTACCAAGAGACCCAGTACTTC
cdr3_aa: CASSRTSGNSYQETQYF

v_call: TRBV19
d_call: .
j_call: TRBJ2-3
clone_size: .
cdr3_nt: TGTGCCAGTAGTATTAGGGCCTTAACCACAGATACGCAGTATTTT
cdr3_aa: CASSIRALTTDTQYF

v_call: TRBV7-8
d_call: TRBD1
j_call: TRBJ1-3
clone_size: .
cdr3_nt: TGTGCCAGCAGCCCTAATCGTACCGGGACAGGAATCTCTGGAAACACCATATATTTT
cdr3_aa: CASSPNRTGTGISGNTIYF

v_call: TRBV6-5
d_call: .
j_call: TRBJ2-3
clone_size: .
cdr3_nt: TGTGCCAGCAGGCTAAGACAGGTAGCCACAGATACGCAGTATTTT
cdr3_aa: CASRLRQVATDTQYF

v_call: TRBV9
d_call: .
j_call: TRBJ1-2
clone_size: .
cdr3_nt: TGTGCCAGCACCCCGGCCGGGAGAGCCTATGGCTACACCTTC
cdr3_aa: CASTPAGRAYGYTF

v_call: TRBV18
d_call: TRBD1
j_call: TRBJ1-6
clone_size: .
cdr3_nt: TGTGCCAGCTCACCCCGGACAGGGGGCAATTCACCCCTCCACTTT
cdr3_aa: CASSPRTGGNSPLHF

v_call: TRBV7-2
d_call: .
j_call: TRBJ1-5
clone_size: few
cdr3_nt: TGTGCCAGCAGTCCAGAGCCCTGGGGAAATCAGCCCCAGCATTTT
cdr3_aa: CASSPEPWGNQPQHF

v_call: TRBV3-1/TRBV3-2
d_call: TRBD1
j_call: TRBJ1-6
clone_size: .
cdr3_nt: TGTGCCAGCAGCGAGCAGGGGGCCGTTAATTCACCCCTCCACTTT
cdr3_aa: CASSEQGAVNSPLHF

v_call: TRBV5-1
d_call: .
j_call: TRBJ2-7
clone_size: .
cdr3_nt: TGCGCCAGCAGCTTGGAGGGGTACTCTTCCTACGAGCAGTACTTC
cdr3_aa: CASSLEGYSSYEQYF

v_call: TRBV2
d_call: .
j_call: TRBJ2-3
clone_size: once
cdr3_nt: TGTGCCAGCAGTCCGAACCTTCTTGGGATCACGCAGTATTTT
cdr3_aa: CASSPNLLGITQYF

v_call: TRBV7-9
d_call: .
j_call: TRBJ2-7
clone_size: once
cdr3_nt: TGTGCCAGCAGCTTTAAGGCGGGTCCAGGGGCAACTTACGAGCAGTACTTC
cdr3_aa: CASSFKAGPGATYEQYF

v_call: TRBV5-1
d_call: .
j_call: TRBJ1-4
clone_size: .
cdr3_nt: TGCGCCAGCAGCCCGACGGACTCTGCAACTAATGAAAAACTGTTTTTT
cdr3_aa: CASSPTDSATNEKLFF

v_call: TRBV7-8
d_call: TRBD2
j_call: TRBJ2-3
clone_size: .
cdr3_nt: TGTGCCAGCAGCTTTGGCGCGGGAGTAGATACGCAGTATTTT
cdr3_aa: CASSFGAGVDTQYF

v_call: TRBV9
d_call: .
j_call: TRBJ1-6
clone_size: .
cdr3_nt: TGTGCCAGCAGCTTACAGGGAAATTCACCCCTCCACTTT
cdr3_aa: CASSLQGNSPLHF

v_call: TRBV5-5
d_call: TRBD2
j_call: TRBJ2-5
clone_size: once
cdr3_nt: TGTGCCAGCAGCTTGGGGCCGACTAGCGGGAGGCCACAGGAGACCCAGTACTTC
cdr3_aa: CASSLGPTSGRPQETQYF

v_call: TRBV28
d_call: .
j_call: TRBJ1-1
clone_size: .
cdr3_nt: TGTGCCAGCAGTTCCCCCCAAAACACTGAAGCTTTCTTT
cdr3_aa: CASSSPQNTEAFF

v_call: TRBV5-1
d_call: .
j_call: TRBJ1-1
clone_size: .
cdr3_nt: TGCGCCAGCAGCTTTACGGGTTCGGGCACTGAAGCTTTCTTT
cdr3_aa: CASSFTGSGTEAFF

v_call: TRBV12-3/TRBV12-4
d_call: .
j_call: TRBJ1-1
clone_size: .
cdr3_nt: TGTGCCACAGAATTCTTGGGGGAAGCTTTCTTT
cdr3_aa: CATEFLGEAFF

v_call: TRBV5-6
d_call: TRBD1
j_call: TRBJ2-7
clone_size: .
cdr3_nt: TGTGCCAGCAGCTTGTGGGGACAGGGGCCTAGGCAGTACTTC
cdr3_aa: CASSLWGQGPRQYF

v_call: TRBV2
d_call: TRBD1
j_call: TRBJ1-1
clone_size: once
cdr3_nt: TGTGCCAGCAGGGGACAGGGGGCGAGTGGCACTGAAGCTTTCTTT
cdr3_aa: CASRGQGASGTEAFF

v_call: TRBV27
d_call: .
j_call: TRBJ2-7
clone_size: .
cdr3_nt: TGTGCCAGCAGTTTATCCGGGGACTACGAGCAGTACTTC
cdr3_aa: CASSLSGDYEQYF

v_call: TRBV7-6
d_call: .
j_call: TRBJ1-6
clone_size: .
cdr3_nt: TGTGCCAGCAGCCAGCAGGTGACAGGCTATAATTCACCCCTCCACTTT
cdr3_aa: CASSQQVTGYNSPLHF

v_call: TRBV6-5
d_call: TRBD1
j_call: TRBJ1-5
clone_size: .
cdr3_nt: TGTGCCAGCAGTTCAGACAGGGGTAGCAATCAGCCCCAGCATTTT
cdr3_aa: CASSSDRGSNQPQHF

v_call: TRBV6-5
d_call: .
j_call: TRBJ2-7
clone_size: .
cdr3_nt: TGTGCCAGCAGTTACAGAGGTGCCTCCTACGAGCAGTACTTC
cdr3_aa: CASSYRGASYEQYF

v_call: TRBV11-3
d_call: TRBD1
j_call: TRBJ1-1
clone_size: .
cdr3_nt: TGTGCCAGCAGCCATACAGGGGGTTACACTGAAGCTTTCTTT
cdr3_aa: CASSHTGGYTEAFF

v_call: TRBV18
d_call: .
j_call: TRBJ2-5
clone_size: .
cdr3_nt: TGTGCCAGCTCACCCCAGGGTCTACTGTACTTC
cdr3_aa: CASSPQGLLYF

v_call: TRBV7-9
d_call: TRBD1
j_call: TRBJ1-2
clone_size: .
cdr3_nt: TGTGCCATCCCGGGACAGGCTAACTATGGCTACACCTTC
cdr3_aa: CAIPGQANYGYTF

v_call: TRBV7-2
d_call: TRBD2
j_call: TRBJ2-2
clone_size: .
cdr3_nt: TGTGCCAGCAGCTGGAGCGGGAGCGGGACCGGGGAGCTGTTTTTT
cdr3_aa: CASSWSGSGTGELFF

v_call: TRBV25-1
d_call: .
j_call: TRBJ2-7
clone_size: .
cdr3_nt: TGTGCCAGCAGTGATCGGGAGACACCCTACGAGCAGTACTTC
cdr3_aa: CASSDRETPYEQYF

v_call: TRBV19
d_call: TRBD1
j_call: TRBJ1-2
clone_size: .
cdr3_nt: TGTGCCAGTAGTAGGGGACAGTTGGGCTACACCTTC
cdr3_aa: CASSRGQLGYTF

v_call: TRBV7-8
d_call: .
j_call: TRBJ1-3
clone_size: .
cdr3_nt: TGTGCCAGCAGCTCCTCCGGGAGCCGCTCTGGAAACACCATATATTTT
cdr3_aa: CASSSSGSRSGNTIYF

v_call: TRBV12-3/TRBV12-4
d_call: .
j_call: TRBJ1-2
clone_size: .
cdr3_nt: TGTGCCAGCAGATCCGGGTATGGCTACACCTTC
cdr3_aa: CASRSGYGYTF

v_call: TRBV19
d_call: TRBD1
j_call: TRBJ1-5
clone_size: .
cdr3_nt: TGTGCCAGTAGCTCGGGGACAGCTAGCAATCAGCCCCAGCATTTT
cdr3_aa: CASSSGTASNQPQHF

v_call: TRBV5-6
d_call: .
j_call: TRBJ2-2
clone_size: .
cdr3_nt: TGTGCCAGCAGCTTGGTTCCCAGGGGCGGGGAGCTGTTTTTT
cdr3_aa: CASSLVPRGGELFF

v_call: TRBV6-1
d_call: .
j_call: TRBJ1-2
clone_size: .
cdr3_nt: TGTGCCAGCAGTGAAGCCCAGGGGAAAAGACATGGCTACACCTTC
cdr3_aa: CASSEAQGKRHGYTF

v_call: TRBV7-2
d_call: TRBD2
j_call: TRBJ2-5
clone_size: .
cdr3_nt: TGTGCCAGCAGCTTAGGTGGCGGGAGGGGTGAGACCCAGTACTTC
cdr3_aa: CASSLGGGRGETQYF

v_call: TRBV19
d_call: .
j_call: TRBJ2-1
clone_size: once
cdr3_nt: TGTGCCAGTACCAACCCGTGGGACAATGAGCAGTTCTTC
cdr3_aa: CASTNPWDNEQFF

v_call: TRBV7-9
d_call: .
j_call: TRBJ2-2
clone_size: .
cdr3_nt: TGTGCCAGCAGCTTAGCGATTGGAGGGGACAGGGAGCTGTTTTTT
cdr3_aa: CASSLAIGGDRELFF

v_call: TRBV18
d_call: TRBD1
j_call: TRBJ2-7
clone_size: once
cdr3_nt: TGTGCCAGCTCACTAAAATCCGGGACAGGGGTCTACGAGCAGTACTTC
cdr3_aa: CASSLKSGTGVYEQYF

v_call: TRBV11-3
d_call: TRBD1
j_call: TRBJ1-1
clone_size: .
cdr3_nt: TGTGCCAGCAGCTTAGTTGCAGGGGGACTCAACACTGAAGCTTTCTTT
cdr3_aa: CASSLVAGGLNTEAFF

v_call: TRBV3-1/TRBV3-2
d_call: TRBD2
j_call: TRBJ2-7
clone_size: once
cdr3_nt: TGTGCCAGCAGCCGCGGGAGGGCCCTCGACGAGCAGTACTTC
cdr3_aa: CASSRGRALDEQYF

v_call: TRBV2
d_call: .
j_call: TRBJ1-2
clone_size: .
cdr3_nt: TGTGCCAGCAGTGGCAACTATGGCTACACCTTC
cdr3_aa: CASSGNYGYTF

v_call: TRBV3-1/TRBV3-2
d_call: TRBD1
j_call: TRBJ2-5
clone_size: .
cdr3_nt: TGTGCCAGCAGCCAGGTGGCTAGGGGGCCACCGCGGGAGACCCAGTACTTC
cdr3_aa: CASSQVARGPPRETQYF